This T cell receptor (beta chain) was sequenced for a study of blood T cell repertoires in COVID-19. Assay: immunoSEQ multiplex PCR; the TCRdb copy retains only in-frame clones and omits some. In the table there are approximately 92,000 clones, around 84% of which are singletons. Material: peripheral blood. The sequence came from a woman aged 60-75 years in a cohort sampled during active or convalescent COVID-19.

CDR3 sequence (DNA): TGTGCCACCAGTGCAGGCTCAGGATCACCCCTCCACTTT. This translates into CATSAGSGSPLHF. V and J are TRBV24-1 and TRBJ1-6; no clear D gene. Trimming took off 5 bases at V and 10 bases at J, with 11 bases between the two ends. CDR1 is KGHDR, CDR2 SFDVKD, per germline. This CDR3 is built from 13 residues.